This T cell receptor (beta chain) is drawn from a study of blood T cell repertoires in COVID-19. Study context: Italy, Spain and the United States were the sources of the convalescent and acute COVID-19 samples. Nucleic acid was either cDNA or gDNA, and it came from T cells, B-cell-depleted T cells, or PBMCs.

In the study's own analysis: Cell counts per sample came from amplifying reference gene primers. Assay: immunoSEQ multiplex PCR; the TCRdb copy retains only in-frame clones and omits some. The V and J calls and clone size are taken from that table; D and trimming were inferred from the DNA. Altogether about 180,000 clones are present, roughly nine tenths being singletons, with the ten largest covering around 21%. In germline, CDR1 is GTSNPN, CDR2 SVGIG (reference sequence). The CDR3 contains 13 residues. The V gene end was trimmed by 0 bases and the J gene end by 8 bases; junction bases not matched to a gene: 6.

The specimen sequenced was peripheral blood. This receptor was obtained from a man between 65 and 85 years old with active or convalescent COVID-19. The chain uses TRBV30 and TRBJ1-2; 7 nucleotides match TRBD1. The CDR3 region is CAWSVEGAMGYTF. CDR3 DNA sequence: TGTGCCTGGAGTGTAGAGGGGGCGATGGGCTACACCTTC.